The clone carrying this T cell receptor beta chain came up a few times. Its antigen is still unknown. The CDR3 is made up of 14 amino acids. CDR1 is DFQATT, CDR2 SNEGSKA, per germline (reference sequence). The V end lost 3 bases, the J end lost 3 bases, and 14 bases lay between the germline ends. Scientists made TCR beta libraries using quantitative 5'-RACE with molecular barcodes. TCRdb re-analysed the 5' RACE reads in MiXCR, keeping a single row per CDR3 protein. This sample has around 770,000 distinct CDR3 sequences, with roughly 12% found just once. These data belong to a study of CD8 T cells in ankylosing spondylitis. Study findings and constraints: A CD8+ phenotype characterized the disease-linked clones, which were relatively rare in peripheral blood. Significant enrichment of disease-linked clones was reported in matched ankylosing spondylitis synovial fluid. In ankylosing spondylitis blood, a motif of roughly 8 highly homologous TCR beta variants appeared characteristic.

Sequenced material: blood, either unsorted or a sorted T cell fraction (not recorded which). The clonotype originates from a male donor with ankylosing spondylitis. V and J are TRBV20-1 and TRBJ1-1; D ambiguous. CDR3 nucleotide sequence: TGCAGTGCTAGTAAGGCAGGTTCTTACACTGAAGCTTTCTTT. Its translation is CSASKAGSYTEAFF.